The 32 T cell receptor beta chains presented below share a single source sample, sequenced in a study of blood T cell repertoires in COVID-19 (dated by TCRdb to about 2020). The library was obtained by the immunoSEQ multiplex PCR assay. What TCRdb holds here is the immuneACCESS table cut down to in-frame rearrangements. Part of the clones is not present; checked against another copy, under half of the missing clones reflect an unresolved V gene, and the others are unexplained. In this sample the table shows roughly 120,000 clones, around four fifths of which occur a single time. The biggest ten clones account for 7.5% of the sample. Sequences were obtained from peripheral blood. Receptors were obtained from a man between 65 and 85 years old with active or convalescent COVID-19.

The chain uses TRBV5-5 and TRBJ2-1, with 10 nucleotides matching TRBD2. The germline V gene has CDR1 SGHKS and CDR2 YYEKEE (reference sequence). The CDR3 is made up of 15 amino acids. V trimming: 5 bases; J trimming: 7 bases; junction bases outside the gene matches: 9. CDR3 nucleotides: TGTGCCAGCAGGGCTAGCGGGAGTGGGTGGAATGAGCAGTTCTTC. This gives the protein CASRASGSGWNEQFF.

This chain joins TRBV27 and TRBJ1-1, with a tentative D call TRBD1 (5 bases). Between the trimmed V and J ends, which lost 5 bases and 6 bases, there was a span of 19 bases. The CDR3 is 15 residues long. CDR1 is MNHEY and CDR2 is SMNVEV in the germline V gene (reference sequence). CDR3 loop: CASSPLPGGGAEAFF. DNA of the CDR3: TGTGCCAGCAGTCCCCTCCCGGGGGGAGGCGCTGAAGCTTTCTTT.

CDR3 nucleotides: TGTGCCAGCAGCTTAGGGGGAGGTGGTGAAAAACTGTTTTTT. Its protein product is CASSLGGGGEKLFF. V usage is TRBV7-2 and J usage is TRBJ1-4; D not resolved. Germline CDR1 SGHTA, CDR2 FQGNSA. This CDR3 has 14 amino acids. Trimming cost V 1 base and J 7 bases, with 10 bases left between them.

The chain combines TRBV30 with TRBJ1-5; possible D gene TRBD1, 5 bases. Trimming left V 0 bases short and J 5 bases short, with 20 bases between. The germline CDR1 and CDR2 sequences are GTSNPN and SVGIG (reference sequence). The CDR3 totals 17 residues. CDR3 DNA: TGTGCCTGGAGTGTACAGTTAGGCCCGGGGGTATATCAGCCCCAGCATTTT. This encodes CAWSVQLGPGVYQPQHF.

The rearrangement uses TRBV5-4 and TRBJ2-1; 13 bases map to TRBD2. Germline V gene data show CDR1 as SGHNT and CDR2 as YYREEE (reference sequence). V gave up 4 bases and J gave up 4 bases; unmatched junction bases: 5. This CDR3 contains 16 residues. The DNA of the CDR3 is TGTGCCAGCAGCAAAATGGGACTAGCGGGATACAATGAGCAGTTCTTC. This encodes CASSKMGLAGYNEQFF. The full variable domain, with the rest looked up from reference TRBV5-4 and TRBJ2-1, is ETGVTQSPTHLIKTRGQQVTLRCSSQSGHNTVSWYQQALGQGPQFIFQYYREEENGRGNFPPRFSGLQFPNYSSELNVNALELDDSALYLCASSKMGLAGYNEQFFGPGTRLTVL.

The gene calls are TRBV30 and TRBJ2-3; TRBD2 matches 11 bases. Trimming took 4 bases from V and 6 from J; bases not matched to a gene: 12. The CDR3 sequence is 16 residues long. Germline CDR1 reads GTSNPN; CDR2 reads SVGIG (reference sequence). The CDR3 here is CAWTTGSSGGADTQYF. CDR3 sequence (DNA): TGTGCCTGGACCACAGGGAGTAGCGGGGGGGCGGATACGCAGTATTTT. Full variable domain (missing parts from reference TRBV30 and TRBJ2-3): SQTIHQWPATLVQPVGSPLSLECTVEGTSNPNLYWYRQAAGRGLQLLFYSVGIGQISSEVPQNLSASRPQDRQFILSSKKLLLSDSGFYLCAWTTGSSGGADTQYFGPGTRLTVL.

V is TRBV19 and J is TRBJ1-2; D might be TRBD1 (6 bases). Germline V gene data show CDR1 as LNHDA and CDR2 as SQIVND (reference sequence). The V gene lost 2 bases and the J gene lost 5 bases, with 24 bases spanning the gap. The CDR3 is 18 residues long. CDR3 sequence (DNA): TGTGCCAGTAGTATATACCCCCGACCGGGACACCCAAGGTATGGCTACACCTTC. Translation gives CASSIYPRPGHPRYGYTF. Drawing the rest from reference TRBV19 and TRBJ1-2, the complete variable domain is DGGITQSPKYLFRKEGQNVTLSCEQNLNHDAMYWYRQDPGQGLRLIYYSQIVNDFQKGDIAEGYSVSREKKESFPLTVTSAQKNPTAFYLCASSIYPRPGHPRYGYTFGSGTRLTVV.

The chain employs TRBV7-2 and TRBJ2-2, with TRBD2 identical over 7 bases. Germline lookup yields CDR1 SGHTA and CDR2 FQGNSA. This CDR3 has 15 amino acids. V gave up 1 base and J gave up 2 bases; unmatched junction bases: 1. The CDR3 sequence is CASSLGGGNTGELFF. The CDR3 nucleotides are TGTGCCAGCAGCTTAGGGGGGGGAAACACCGGGGAGCTGTTTTTT.

V is TRBV7-9 and J is TRBJ1-2, with a possible D match to TRBD1 (6 bases). From germline, CDR1 is SEHNR and CDR2 FQNEAQ (reference sequence). This CDR3 comprises 15 residues. V lost 3 bases, J lost 1 base, and 12 bases lay in between. The CDR3 reads CASSFAQGINYGYTF. The CDR3 DNA reads TGTGCCAGCAGCTTCGCTCAGGGGATTAACTATGGCTACACCTTC.

The V call is TRBV5-4, the J call TRBJ2-1; D uncertain. Trimming took off 0 bases at V and 7 bases at J, with 8 bases between the two ends. Germline V lookup: CDR1 SGHNT, CDR2 YYREEE (reference sequence). The CDR3 totals 13 residues. CDR3 bases: TGTGCCAGCAGCTTGGATCGCGCAAATGAGCAGTTCTTC. It codes for CASSLDRANEQFF. Filled out from reference TRBV5-4 and TRBJ2-1, the complete variable domain reads ETGVTQSPTHLIKTRGQQVTLRCSSQSGHNTVSWYQQALGQGPQFIFQYYREEENGRGNFPPRFSGLQFPNYSSELNVNALELDDSALYLCASSLDRANEQFFGPGTRLTVL.

The V and J genes are TRBV18 and TRBJ2-7, with D possibly being TRBD2 (6 bases). V was trimmed by 1 base and J by 2 bases, leaving 9 bases between them. The CDR3 length is 14 residues. Germline CDR1 KGHSH, CDR2 LQKENI. The CDR3 loop is CASSPQEGAYEQYF. The DNA of the CDR3 is TGTGCCAGCTCACCACAGGAGGGAGCCTACGAGCAGTACTTC.

The chain has TRBV28 and TRBJ2-7; D gene unclear. Germline V gene sequence: CDR1 MDHEN, CDR2 SYDVKM. The CDR3 has 13 residues. The germline V and J ends were trimmed by 6 bases and 5 bases, with 14 bases remaining between them. The CDR3 nucleotides read TGTGCCAGCAGCCCCCCAGGAAGAGACGAGCAGTACTTC. This encodes CASSPPGRDEQYF.

This clone was seen once. The chain joins TRBV10-1 to TRBJ1-5; D unclear. The CDR3 runs 16 residues. Germline assignment: CDR1 WNHNN and CDR2 SYGVQD (reference sequence). V was cut by 6 bases and J by 2 bases, with 17 bases left in between. Written as DNA, the CDR3 is TGCGCCAGCAGACACCCGGTGCGGAGACGCAATCAGCCCCAGCATTTT. Its translation is CASRHPVRRRNQPQHF.

This chain connects TRBV10-3 to TRBJ2-1; no reliable D call. The germline V and J ends were trimmed by 4 bases and 6 bases, with 10 bases remaining between them. The V gene's germline CDR1 is ENHRY and CDR2 SYGVKD. CDR3 length: 13 residues. The CDR3 coding sequence is TGTGCCATCAGTGGAGTCGATGGCAATGAGCAGTTCTTC. Translated: CAISGVDGNEQFF.

The chain is built from TRBV9 and TRBJ1-3; 12 bases fit TRBD1. CDR1 is SGDLS and CDR2 is YYNGEE in the germline V gene. There are 19 residues in the CDR3. Trimming removed 0 bases from V and 2 bases from J; junction bases left unmatched: 9. CDR3 DNA sequence: TGTGCCAGCAGCGTAGCCTTCCGGGGGACAGGGGGCCCTGGAAACACCATATATTTT. It codes for CASSVAFRGTGGPGNTIYF.

This chain links TRBV7-9 with TRBJ2-7, with 10 bases lining up with TRBD1. CDR3 length: 16 amino acids. V gave up 5 bases and J gave up 5 bases; unmatched junction bases: 12. Germline V lookup: CDR1 SEHNR, CDR2 FQNEAQ (reference sequence). The DNA of the CDR3 is TGTGCCAGCAGCGCCGACCGGGACAGGGGTTTGGACGAGCAGTACTTC. Protein sequence: CASSADRDRGLDEQYF.

The CDR3: CASSLAAAVGGYTF. CDR3 sequence (DNA): TGTGCCAGCAGCTTAGCGGCAGCGGTGGGTGGCTACACCTTC. The chain is built from TRBV7-2 and TRBJ1-2; D uncertain. Trimming stripped 0 bases from V and 7 bases from J, with 12 bases between. CDR3 length: 14 amino acids. Germline-derived CDR1 and CDR2 are SGHTA and FQGNSA.

The chain recombines TRBV6-6 with TRBJ1-1; D call uncertain. CDR3 size: 12 residues. V lost 4 bases and J lost 8, with 11 bases in between. Germline V gene data show CDR1 as MNHNY and CDR2 as SVGAGI (reference sequence). The CDR3 region is CASSFTQSEAFF. Written as DNA, the CDR3 is TGTGCCAGCAGTTTCACACAGTCAGAAGCTTTCTTT.

This clone has only one observation. CDR3 residues: CASSGGNSPLHF. The CDR3 DNA follows: TGTGCCAGCTCTGGAGGGAATTCACCCCTCCACTTT. The genes are TRBV2 and TRBJ1-6; D is ambiguous. V lost 8 bases, J lost 7 bases, and 9 bases lay in between. Germline V gene lookup returns CDR1 SNHLY and CDR2 FYNNEI. This CDR3 has 12 amino acids.

The chain is built from TRBV2 and TRBJ1-1; no clear D. The V end was cut by 4 bases, the J end by 0 bases, with 9 bases between. This CDR3 region has 14 residues. Germline CDR1 and CDR2: SNHLY and FYNNEI. The CDR3 DNA sequence: TGTGCCAGCAGTGTGTCACAATTGAACACTGAAGCTTTCTTT. Translated: CASSVSQLNTEAFF.

In nucleotides, the CDR3 is TGCGCCAGCACGGCCGGGGGATCCCTCCCGGAAAAACTGTTTTTT. This sequence encodes CASTAGGSLPEKLFF. The rearrangement links TRBV5-1 to TRBJ1-4; D possibly corresponds to TRBD1 (5 bases). Germline values: CDR1 SGHRS, CDR2 YFSETQ. Trimming took off 6 bases at V and 8 bases at J, with 20 bases between the two ends. CDR3 length equals 15 residues.

The chain is built from TRBV10-3 and TRBJ2-7; a weak D match, TRBD1 (5 bases). This CDR3 region has 16 residues. Trimming shortened V by 4 bases and J by 2 bases, and 18 bases separated the two germline ends. Germline CDR1 ENHRY, CDR2 SYGVKD. CDR3 sequence reads: CAISGVQGSVTYEQYF. The CDR3 coding sequence is TGTGCCATCAGTGGGGTTCAGGGCTCTGTTACCTACGAGCAGTACTTC.

This clone has a count of ten or more. The chain uses TRBV27 and TRBJ1-5; D not resolved. There are 15 residues in the CDR3. The V gene's germline CDR1 is MNHEY and CDR2 SMNVEV (reference sequence). V was trimmed by 2 bases and J by 4 bases, leaving 12 bases between them. The CDR3 DNA reads as TGTGCCAGCAGTTTAAGTCGTCAGTCAAATCAGCCCCAGCATTTT. It yields the protein CASSLSRQSNQPQHF.

J is TRBJ2-7 and V is TRBV7-2; 7 nucleotides align to TRBD2. The germline gives CDR1 SGHTA, CDR2 FQGNSA. The CDR3 contains 14 residues. V was clipped by 5 bases and J by 3 bases; unmatched bases: 7. DNA of the CDR3: TGTGCCAGCAGCGCCTGGGAGGGGAGCTACGAGCAGTACTTC. It yields the protein CASSAWEGSYEQYF. Looking up the rest from reference TRBV7-2 and TRBJ2-7 gives the full variable domain: GAGVSQSPSNKVTEKGKDVELRCDPISGHTALYWYRQSLGQGLEFLIYFQGNSAPDKSGLPSDRFSAERTGGSVSTLTIQRTQQEDSAVYLCASSAWEGSYEQYFGPGTRLTVT.

The V and J genes are TRBV7-2 and TRBJ2-7; D perhaps matches TRBD2 (6 bases). Trimming removed 1 base at V and 2 bases at J, with 12 bases between. Germline CDR1 reads SGHTA; CDR2 reads FQGNSA. This CDR3 has 15 amino acids. CDR3 residues: CASSLGFGGTYEQYF. The CDR3 nucleotides are TGTGCCAGCAGCTTAGGTTTCGGGGGAACCTACGAGCAGTACTTC.

The V and J genes are TRBV4-1 and TRBJ2-3; D is possibly TRBD1 (6 bases). The V end was cut by 10 bases, the J end by 0 bases, with 17 bases between. Germline CDR1 is MGHRA and CDR2 is YSYEKL. The length of the CDR3 is 15 residues. The CDR3 coding sequence is TGCGCCACCTCAGACCTGGGGGCCAGCACAGATACGCAGTATTTT. Translated: CATSDLGASTDTQYF.

V gene TRBV3-1 (or the pseudogene TRBV3-2) combines with J gene TRBJ1-2; D unclear. The ends were cut back, 1 base at V and 7 bases at J, with 10 bases in the middle. The CDR3 is 13 residues long. The V gene's germline CDR1 is LGHDT and CDR2 YNNKEL (reference sequence). CDR3 protein: CASSQVAEGGYTF. The CDR3 region has the DNA TGTGCCAGCAGCCAAGTTGCTGAGGGTGGCTACACCTTC.

J is TRBJ2-7 and V is TRBV10-3, with TRBD1 matching over 9 bases. J gave up 6 bases and V 5 bases, and 2 bases lay outside the gene matches. CDR3 length: 12 amino acids. CDR1 and CDR2 from the germline V gene are ENHRY and SYGVKD. The CDR3 DNA follows: TGTGCCATCAGTCGGACAGGGGCCGAGCAGTACTTC. It specifies CAISRTGAEQYF.

The gene calls are TRBV24-1 and TRBJ1-5; D is unclear. The germline V and J ends were trimmed by 6 bases and 8 bases, with 10 bases remaining between them. The CDR3 totals 12 residues. CDR1 is KGHDR, CDR2 SFDVKD, per germline. The CDR3 loop reads CATSRGTEPQHF. CDR3 nucleotide sequence: TGTGCCACCAGTCGGGGAACAGAGCCCCAGCATTTT.

This chain uses TRBV4-1 with TRBJ2-7; D perhaps matches TRBD1 (5 bases). V was cut by 1 base and J by 4 bases, with 14 bases left in between. Per the germline V gene, CDR1 is MGHRA and CDR2 is YSYEKL. This CDR3 spans 15 amino acids. This CDR3 reads CASSQGTGKTYEQYF. The CDR3, as DNA: TGCGCCAGCAGCCAAGGAACAGGAAAAACATACGAGCAGTACTTC.

V gene TRBV5-1 combines with J gene TRBJ2-5; D gene uncertain. CDR1 and CDR2 from the germline V gene are SGHRS and YFSETQ. V shed 0 bases and J shed 2 bases, with 11 bases lying between them. This CDR3 comprises 15 residues. The CDR3 region is CASSLGGSAQETQYF. The CDR3 DNA reads as TGCGCCAGCAGCTTGGGAGGCAGCGCACAAGAGACCCAGTACTTC.

The gene calls are TRBV3-1 (or the pseudogene TRBV3-2) and TRBJ2-7; no reliable D call. Per germline, CDR1 LGHDT and CDR2 YNNKEL (reference sequence). The CDR3 totals 12 residues. Trimming shortened V by 1 base and J by 6 bases, and 7 bases separated the two germline ends. This CDR3 is CASSQGGREQYF. The CDR3 DNA is TGTGCCAGCAGCCAAGGTGGCCGCGAGCAGTACTTC.